This T cell receptor beta chain was observed in a study of T-cell reconstitution after alpha-beta-depleted transplantation in children. The CDR3 extends over 17 amino acids. The J segment lost 4 bases and the V segment lost 7 bases, leaving 10 bases of the junction unmatched. Using unique molecular identifiers, the investigators prepared the TCRbeta library. TCRdb re-called the PCR reads with MiXCR, one entry per CDR3 protein. The table has nearly 350,000 distinct CDR3 sequences, about a sixth seen once. Study-wide results and caveats: About two months after transplant, alpha-beta T cells reportedly came from several hundred expanded graft clones. T-cell counts and diversity at one year post-transplant came mainly from newly produced T cells. The high TCRbeta diversity at day 60 in some patients came from surviving recipient T cells and thymic progenitors.

The table lists this clonotype with a few counts. The antigen is undetermined. The sequencing used PBMCs, mostly from graft donor cells, collected 360 days after TCRalphabeta/CD19-depleted stem cell transplant. This rearrangement joins TRBV12-3 or TRBV12-4 to TRBJ2-2, with 12 bases lining up with TRBD1. This TCR was sampled from a male patient between 2 and 9 years old who had a stem cell transplant for acute lymphoblastic leukemia, so the T cells may come from the graft donor. CDR3: CASTNRDRGRVTGELFF. Here the CDR3 DNA reads TGTGCCAGCACCAACCGGGACAGGGGGCGAGTCACCGGGGAGCTGTTTTTT.